This is a list of T cell receptor beta chains from one sample in a study of T cell changes during pregnancy in multiple sclerosis. Some clones are missing from TCRdb's copy, which holds only in-frame ones; the method was immunoSEQ multiplex PCR. The table includes fewer than 55,000 clones, 85% to 95% detected once. The input for sequencing was peripheral blood, taken after pregnancy. The receptors derive from a female donor with multiple sclerosis, enrolled in a pregnancy study. CDR3s include the opening cysteine and the closing phenylalanine or tryptophan.

v_call,cdr3_aa
TRBV5-4,CASSLRDRENYGYTF
TRBV15,CATWHSGTGGHEQYF
TRBV6-6,CASSYATGGDGYTF
TRBV9,CASSHSRGQNPADSGNTIYF
TRBV18,CASSPPGWRETEAFF
TRBV29-1,CSVGQGRYEQYF
TRBV19,CASSERRSSYNSPLHF
TRBV7-2,CASSTRTGSYNEQFF
TRBV16,CASSPKVWASTGNTIYF
TRBV4-2,CASSQGLIDQETQYF
TRBV2,CASSLGASEGEQFF
TRBV27,CASGIQDNYGYTF
TRBV11-2,CASSRRNEQFF
TRBV5-4,CASSLVGGRGSEAFF
TRBV11-2,CASSLLTRPSEAFF
TRBV5-8,CASTLEGTNQETQYF
TRBV15,CATSRLGQGALYEQYF
TRBV18,CASSSSPSAGNTEAFF
TRBV29-1,CSVEGGTTYEQYF
TRBV6-5,CAIGVDPYGYTF
TRBV10-3,CAISAGTSYGYTF
TRBV19,CASSSSGRETQYF
TRBV7-2,CASSFTGGGGELFF
TRBV7-6,CASSPRDSVPGGSYTDTQYF
TRBV5-1,CASSLTGDKDTQYF
TRBV6-1,CASSGGRGNTEAFFGREAFF
TRBV9,CASSAAPSSGTGNSYEQYF
TRBV29-1,CSVFGQGVYGYTF
TRBV6-4,CASSDSGTSGGGTDTQYF
TRBV9,CASSAGNDYEQYF
TRBV7-2,CASSADSNSNQPQHF
TRBV7-3,CASSQTRNNEQFF
TRBV7-2,CASSYRQGGAEQYF
TRBV30,CAWSGSGVYTQYF
TRBV29-1,CSVGGEVNTEAFF
TRBV7-8,CASSYRDRARQYF
TRBV7-2,CASSFRATLDGYTF
TRBV5-6,CASSLVDSGLDYTF
TRBV18,CASSLAGQDYEQYF
TRBV5-4,CASSLAPGQASYGYTF
TRBV6-5,CASRSRVYEKLFF
TRBV6-1,CASNSAGEQFF
TRBV5-1,CASSHRTSGSTGELFF
TRBV9,CASSVAAGEAFF
TRBV30,CGGLGFNEQFF
TRBV2,CASSWGQGPTEAFF
TRBV7-3,CASSLRGDQPPNTF
TRBV4-3,CASSQGVTESNQPQHF
TRBV7-2,CASSSHGQGTEAFF
TRBV15,CATSTRWGQNTEAFF
TRBV6-4,CASSDSHEGQNTDTQYF
TRBV7-3,CASSSVGTRATGELFF
TRBV4-1,CASSHLTGGTEAFF
TRBV7-8,CASSLDRGGAFF
TRBV6-5,CASSFRGYNSPLHF
TRBV7-2,CASSSPGGGGREREQYF
TRBV6-4,CASSDGGGADTQYF